These 18 T cell receptor beta chains came from one sample sequenced in a study of OX40 agonist ivuxolimab in advanced cancers. Assay: immunoSEQ multiplex PCR; the TCRdb copy retains only in-frame clones and omits some. Found here are tens of thousands of clones, roughly 84% of them singletons; the top ten hold 6% to 9.5%. Sequences were derived from CD4+ or CD8+ T cells sorted from blood, sampled in a trial of the OX40 agonist ivuxolimab. These receptors were obtained from an adult with an advanced solid tumor such as melanoma, head and neck, liver or kidney cancer.

This clone was recorded once. The chain's CDR3 is CASRPETGAREQYF. Here the CDR3 DNA reads TGTGCCAGCAGGCCAGAAACAGGGGCGCGGGAGCAGTACTTC. This rearrangement joins TRBV28 to TRBJ2-7; 7 positions agree with TRBD1. J gave up 7 bases and V 6 bases, and 12 bases lay outside the gene matches. Germline V lookup: CDR1 MDHEN, CDR2 SYDVKM. The CDR3 covers 14 residues.

The J gene is TRBJ2-1, the V gene TRBV7-8; D may match TRBD1 or TRBD2 (5 bases each). This CDR3 spans 16 amino acids. Germline assignment: CDR1 SGHVS and CDR2 FQNEAQ. The ends were cut back, 5 bases at V and 7 bases at J, with 21 bases in the middle. CDR3 in DNA: TGTGCCAGCAGCGAGGACGGGGCTTCCCTTGCGAATGAGCAGTTCTTC. This sequence encodes CASSEDGASLANEQFF. Full variable domain (outside the CDR3, taken from reference TRBV7-8 and TRBJ2-1): GAGVSQSPRYKVAKRGQDVALRCDPISGHVSLFWYQQALGQGPEFLTYFQNEAQLDKSGLPSDRFFAERPEGSVSTLKIQRTQQEDSAVYLCASSEDGASLANEQFFGPGTRLTVL.

The rearrangement joins TRBV7-3 to TRBJ1-6; D is perhaps TRBD1 (6 bases). V dropped 2 bases and J dropped 7 bases, with 12 bases sitting between them. The CDR3 spans 15 residues. Germline V lookup: CDR1 SGHTA, CDR2 FQGTGA. CDR3 in amino acids: CASSLLSTGNSPLHF. CDR3 bases: TGTGCCAGCAGCTTATTAAGCACAGGGAATTCACCCCTCCACTTT. Together with reference TRBV7-3 and TRBJ1-6, the CDR3 gives the full variable domain: GAGVSQTPSNKVTEKGKYVELRCDPISGHTALYWYRQSLGQGPEFLIYFQGTGAADDSGLPNDRFFAVRPEGSVSTLKIQRTERGDSAVYLCASSLLSTGNSPLHFGNGTRLTVT.

The rearrangement uses TRBV5-4 and TRBJ2-1; TRBD2 agrees at 12 bases. CDR3 size: 16 residues. Trimming cost V 4 bases and J 6 bases; bases outside gene matches: 8. Per germline, CDR1 SGHNT and CDR2 YYREEE (reference sequence). CDR3 DNA sequence: TGTGCCAGCAGCCCGGCTAGCGGGGGGGGGATCAATGAGCAGTTCTTC. Translated: CASSPASGGGINEQFF. Full variable domain (rest looked up from reference TRBV5-4 and TRBJ2-1): ETGVTQSPTHLIKTRGQQVTLRCSSQSGHNTVSWYQQALGQGPQFIFQYYREEENGRGNFPPRFSGLQFPNYSSELNVNALELDDSALYLCASSPASGGGINEQFFGPGTRLTVL.

This chain connects TRBV2 to TRBJ1-6; the D is unclear. Germline V gives CDR1 SNHLY, CDR2 FYNNEI. The ends were cut back, 3 bases at V and 7 bases at J, with 7 bases in the middle. CDR3 length equals 13 residues. CDR3 sequence: CASSEGQNSPLHF. The CDR3 region has the DNA TGTGCCAGCAGTGAGGGTCAGAATTCACCCCTCCACTTT.

V is TRBV4-1 and J is TRBJ2-3; perhaps TRBD2 as D (6 bases). The CDR3 consists of 19 residues. From germline, CDR1 is MGHRA and CDR2 YSYEKL. Trimming left V 0 bases short and J 1 base short, with 20 bases between. CDR3 DNA sequence: TGCGCCAGCAGCCAAGATCCTTTATCTAGCGCGGGTCGCACAGATACGCAGTATTTT. Translation: CASSQDPLSSAGRTDTQYF.

This chain links TRBV27 with TRBJ1-6; D gene uncertain. Trimming took off 6 bases at V and 4 bases at J, with 4 bases between the two ends. This CDR3 comprises 12 residues. Germline CDR1 MNHEY, CDR2 SMNVEV (reference sequence). The CDR3 region is CASSIYNSPLHF. In DNA form, the CDR3 reads TGTGCCAGCAGCATATATAATTCACCCCTCCACTTT.

This clone has a single count. Written as DNA, the CDR3 is TGTGCCATCAGTGCGGGACAGGGCTATCAGCCCCAGCATTTT. Amino acid sequence: CAISAGQGYQPQHF. The V call is TRBV10-3, the J call TRBJ1-5; 9 bases agree with TRBD1. Looked up from germline, CDR1 is ENHRY and CDR2 is SYGVKD. The CDR3 extends over 14 amino acids. The V gene end was trimmed by 4 bases and the J gene end by 5 bases; junction bases not matched to a gene: 3.

This chain joins TRBV18 and TRBJ1-1; no clear D. The CDR3 is made up of 15 amino acids. Deletions cut 1 base from V and 0 bases from J, with 9 bases between. Looked up from germline, CDR1 is KGHSH and CDR2 is LQKENI. CDR3 sequence reads: CASSPQTLLNTEAFF. CDR3 nucleotide sequence: TGTGCCAGCTCACCACAAACTTTATTGAACACTGAAGCTTTCTTT.

The J gene is TRBJ2-1, the V gene TRBV5-4; D is possibly TRBD1 or TRBD2 (5 bases each). Trimming shortened V by 0 bases and J by 7 bases, and 11 bases separated the two germline ends. The CDR3 extends over 14 amino acids. CDR1 is SGHNT and CDR2 is YYREEE in the germline V gene (reference sequence). Here the CDR3 DNA reads TGTGCCAGCAGCTTGGGTCTAGCAGGGAATGAGCAGTTCTTC. Protein product: CASSLGLAGNEQFF.

The V gene is TRBV27, the J gene TRBJ2-5; tentative D call: TRBD1 (6 bases). The J call is uncertain, as TRBJ2-7 better fits the DNA end. Looked up from germline, CDR1 is MNHEY and CDR2 is SMNVEV (reference sequence). This CDR3 is built from 16 residues. CDR3: CASTLSGRGSSYEQYF. The CDR3 DNA reads TGTGCCAGCACCCTCTCCGGCAGGGGAAGCTCCTACGAGCAGTACTTC.

The rearrangement joins TRBV7-8 to TRBJ1-5, with D perhaps TRBD1 (6 bases). CDR3 length equals 15 residues. Germline V CDR1 and CDR2: SGHVS, FQNEAQ. V was cut by 3 bases and J by 2 bases, with 11 bases left in between. CDR3 sequence (DNA): TGTGCCAGCAGCTTCTTACAGGGAGGCAATCAGCCCCAGCATTTT. It yields the protein CASSFLQGGNQPQHF. Looking up the rest from reference TRBV7-8 and TRBJ1-5 gives the full variable domain: GAGVSQSPRYKVAKRGQDVALRCDPISGHVSLFWYQQALGQGPEFLTYFQNEAQLDKSGLPSDRFFAERPEGSVSTLKIQRTQQEDSAVYLCASSFLQGGNQPQHFGDGTRLSIL.

The rearrangement uses TRBV27 and TRBJ2-1, with D perhaps TRBD2 (6 bases). Per the germline V gene, CDR1 is MNHEY and CDR2 is SMNVEV (reference sequence). The CDR3 covers 13 residues. V was clipped by 4 bases and J by 6 bases, with 10 bases between them. CDR3 nucleotides: TGTGCCAGCAGTTCCCCCGGGGGCAATGAGCAGTTCTTC. This sequence encodes CASSSPGGNEQFF.

The J gene is TRBJ2-1, the V gene TRBV5-4; D possibly corresponds to TRBD2 (7 bases). Germline CDR1 SGHNT, CDR2 YYREEE (reference sequence). The CDR3 sequence is 17 residues long. Trimming shortened V by 4 bases and J by 3 bases, and 20 bases separated the two germline ends. CDR3 protein: CASSASGGQLGYNEQFF. DNA of the CDR3: TGTGCCAGCAGCGCTTCGGGGGGCCAACTTGGCTACAATGAGCAGTTCTTC. The entire variable domain, with the rest obtained from reference TRBV5-4 and TRBJ2-1, is as follows: ETGVTQSPTHLIKTRGQQVTLRCSSQSGHNTVSWYQQALGQGPQFIFQYYREEENGRGNFPPRFSGLQFPNYSSELNVNALELDDSALYLCASSASGGQLGYNEQFFGPGTRLTVL.

The chain joins TRBV9 to TRBJ1-5, with 7 bases identical to TRBD1. The germline CDR1 and CDR2 sequences are SGDLS and YYNGEE. CDR3 length equals 16 residues. V lost 4 bases and J lost 0; bases outside the gene matches: 7. CDR3 in amino acids: CASSRNGDSSNQPQHF. The CDR3 bases are TGTGCCAGCAGCCGGAACGGGGACAGTAGCAATCAGCCCCAGCATTTT.

The rearrangement joins TRBV4-3 to TRBJ2-6; maybe TRBD1 (5 bases). Germline loops: CDR1 LGHNA, CDR2 YSLEER. With 3 bases removed from V and 4 bases from J, the gap between germline ends came to 16 bases. The CDR3 contains 17 residues. The DNA of the CDR3 is TGCGCCAGCAGCCACCCCCCTCAGGGAACCGGGGCCAACGTCCTGACTTTC. This codes for CASSHPPQGTGANVLTF.

This clone was picked up a small number of times. The V call is TRBV18, the J call TRBJ2-7, with D tentatively TRBD1 (6 bases). V lost 3 bases and J lost 6, with 15 bases in between. The CDR3 has 14 amino acids. Germline loops: CDR1 KGHSH, CDR2 LQKENI. The CDR3 protein is CASSPNRQEGEQYF. CDR3 nucleotide sequence: TGTGCCAGCTCACCGAATCGACAGGAAGGCGAGCAGTACTTC.

The CDR3 DNA reads TGCAGCGTTGTAAGCGGGGAGAACACCGGGGAGCTGTTTTTT. It codes for CSVVSGENTGELFF. The gene calls are TRBV29-1 and TRBJ2-2; 7 bases agree with TRBD2. Germline V gives CDR1 SQVTM, CDR2 ANQGSEA. The CDR3 has 14 amino acids. Trimming cost V 4 bases and J 1 base; bases outside gene matches: 3.